The next 27 T cell receptor beta chains were all read from a single sample in a study of kidney transplant recipient with SARS-CoV-2 infection. In TCRdb, the reads were re-called with MiXCR into one record per CDR3 protein. Among about 240,000 distinct CDR3 sequences listed, roughly 26% were seen once. The starting material was a blood sample, obtained at baseline and on roughly day 110 from a kidney transplant recipient. Source of these receptors: a male patient between 25 and 40 years old who had COVID-19 and was a kidney transplant recipient. Some T cells may be supplied by the graft donor.

This clonotype was recorded only once. Given a much more abundant clone one base away, this may be a read error. The chain couples TRBV6-2 or TRBV6-3 to TRBJ1-5; perhaps TRBD1 as D (5 bases). This CDR3 has 14 residues. V gave up 4 bases and J gave up 3 bases, with 10 bases separating them. Germline V gene lookup returns CDR1 MNHEY and CDR2 SVGEGT. CDR3 DNA: TGTGCCAGCAGTTCGGGACCGAACAATCAGCCCCAGCATTTT. Its translation: CASSSGPNNQPQHF.

Points on this clonotype: A read error may explain this, as a much larger clone is one base away. The rearrangement links TRBV6-1 to TRBJ1-2; D uncertain. The CDR3 extends over 17 amino acids. CDR1 is MNHNS and CDR2 is SASEGT in the germline V gene. V was clipped by 8 bases and J by 4 bases, with 26 bases between them. CDR3 protein: CASGNPKGGRKTYGYTF. CDR3 bases: TGTGCCAGCGGTAACCCAAAAGGTGGGAGAAAGACCTATGGCTACACCTTC.

This clonotype was observed many times. J is TRBJ1-2 and V is TRBV7-6; no clear D. V was clipped by 5 bases and J by 4 bases, with 23 bases between them. This CDR3 region has 17 residues. Per the germline V gene, CDR1 is SGHVS and CDR2 is FNYEAQ. The CDR3 spells CASSRNYESRKTYGYTF. The DNA for the CDR3 is TGTGCCAGCAGCCGCAACTATGAATCTCGAAAGACCTATGGCTACACCTTC.

Points on this clonotype: A far larger clone is off by one base, so a read error is likely. The rearrangement uses TRBV28 and TRBJ2-4; weak D call: TRBD2 (5 bases). V was clipped by 2 bases and J by 13 bases, with 21 bases between them. The CDR3 contains 15 residues. Germline V CDR1 and CDR2: MDHEN, SYDVKM. CDR3: CASSLEDGMPYGQYF. CDR3 in DNA: TGTGCCAGCAGTTTAGAAGACGGGATGCCCTACGGGCAGTACTTC.

This clonotype appeared many times. The rearrangement links TRBV25-1 to TRBJ1-2; D unresolved. Per the germline V gene, CDR1 is MGHDK and CDR2 is SYGVNS. The CDR3 length is 17 residues. Trimming shortened V by 4 bases and J by 4 bases, and 22 bases separated the two germline ends. The CDR3 DNA reads as TGTGCCAGCAGTGGAAAAGGAGAACTGGGAAAGACCTATGGCTACACCTTC. As protein: CASSGKGELGKTYGYTF.

Worth noting for this clonotype: With a much larger clone just one base away, this may be a read error. The chain employs TRBV11-2 and TRBJ2-2; possibly TRBD1 for D (6 bases). The CDR3 runs 17 residues. CDR1 SGHAT and CDR2 FQNNGV come from the germline V gene. The V and J ends lost 1 base and 4 bases respectively, with 16 bases between them. Here the CDR3 reads CASSLGSTGRRTGELFF. The CDR3 DNA reads as TGTGCCAGCAGCTTAGGTAGTACAGGGCGGCGCACCGGGGAGCTGTTTTTT.

About this clonotype: It may be a read error: a sequence one base away is much more abundant. The J gene is TRBJ2-4, the V gene TRBV11-2, with 8 bases lining up with TRBD1. The CDR3 is 13 residues long. Germline CDR1 reads SGHAT; CDR2 reads FQNNGV. CDR3 in amino acids: CASSAGTGREQHF. For the CDR3, the DNA is TGTGCCAGCAGCGCCGGGACAGGTCGCGAGCAGCACTTC.

Notes on this clonotype: Possible read error: a much larger clone is one base away. The DNA is left out, because the CDR3 cannot be placed on it with certainty; the CDR3 is given as TCRdb lists it. The chain has TRBV11-2 and TRBJ1-5; no DNA check was done on the table's D call, TRBD1. Ends included, the CDR3 has 14 residues. The germline CDR1 and CDR2 sequences are SGHAT and FQNNGV. This CDR3 reads CASNFGAGNQPQHF.

On this clonotype: This is likely a read error, given that the CDR3 carries no conserved phenylalanine or tryptophan at its end. The CDR3 loop reads CASSRIIRSRKTYGYTL. CDR3 DNA: TGCGCCAGCAGTCGAATCATAAGATCGCGAAAGACCTATGGCTACACCCTC. The gene calls are TRBV10-1 and TRBJ1-2, with D hard to call. Germline V gene sequence: CDR1 WNHNN, CDR2 SYGVQD (reference sequence). Between the trimmed V and J ends, which lost 5 bases and 4 bases, there was a span of 23 bases. This CDR3 contains 17 residues.

Concerning this clonotype itself: A much more abundant neighbour one base away suggests this may be a read error. The chain employs TRBV7-2 and TRBJ1-4; D gene ambiguous. This CDR3 has 14 residues. Trimming took 11 bases from V and 4 from J, leaving 17 bases between them. Germline CDR1 and CDR2: SGHTA and FQGNSA. The CDR3 spells CAGKVSGGNEKLFF. The CDR3 coding sequence is TGTGCCGGCAAAGTCAGTGGCGGTAATGAAAAACTGTTTTTT.

In this sample, this clonotype turned up many times. The chain combines TRBV29-1 with TRBJ2-7; D is perhaps TRBD2 (7 bases). This CDR3 has 13 amino acids. Trimming removed 7 bases at V and 7 bases at J, with 20 bases between. The V gene's germline CDR1 is SQVTM and CDR2 ANQGSEA. CDR3 residues: CSAHNRGAGEQYF. CDR3 nucleotides: TGCAGCGCTCACAACCGGGGGGCGGGGGAGCAGTACTTC.

At least ten counts were recorded for this clonotype. V gene TRBV3-1 combines with J gene TRBJ1-5; D is unresolved. The germline V gene encodes CDR1 LGHDT and CDR2 YNNKEL (reference sequence). This CDR3 has 14 residues. Trimming left V 4 bases short and J 1 base short, with 8 bases between. In nucleotides, the CDR3 is TGTGCCAGCAGCCCCGGACCAAGCAATCAGCCCCAGCATTTT. Translation: CASSPGPSNQPQHF.

A word on this clonotype: This clone may be a read error of a much larger clone one base away. This is likely a read error, given that the CDR3 carries no conserved phenylalanine or tryptophan at its end. The rearrangement links TRBV12-3 or TRBV12-4 to TRBJ2-4; weak D call: TRBD1 (5 bases). The J call is doubtful: the DNA matches TRBJ2-7 better. The CDR3 spans 14 residues. CDR3 in DNA: TGTGCCAGCAGTTCAGTCGACAGTTCCTACGAGCAGTACCTC. Its translation is CASSSVDSSYEQYL.

Concerning this clonotype itself: Given a much more abundant clone one base away, this may be a read error. The DNA of the CDR3 is TGTGCCAGCAGTTTGGAGGAGGCGAGGAACATTCAGTACTTC. Encoded protein: CASSLEEARNIQYF. The V and J genes are TRBV27 and TRBJ2-4; D is perhaps TRBD2 (5 bases). The CDR3 is 14 residues long. Trimming shortened V by 3 bases and J by 7 bases, and 13 bases separated the two germline ends. CDR1 is MNHEY, CDR2 SMNVEV, per germline (reference sequence).

This clonotype has a handful of counts. The CDR3 is CSASSSGLEGETQYF. For the CDR3, the DNA is TGCAGTGCCTCTTCTAGCGGCCTAGAAGGGGAGACCCAGTACTTC. The chain joins TRBV20-1 to TRBJ2-5, with TRBD2 matching over 7 bases. V lost 6 bases, J lost 5 bases, and 15 bases stayed unmatched. This CDR3 spans 15 amino acids. Germline loops: CDR1 DFQATT, CDR2 SNEGSKA (reference sequence).

The V and J genes are TRBV6-5 and TRBJ1-2; D gene ambiguous. Trimming took 7 bases from V and 4 from J, leaving 25 bases between them. The length of the CDR3 is 17 residues. Germline CDR1 MNHEY, CDR2 SVGAGI. CDR3 nucleotides: TGTGCCAGCAATCCGCCGTGGGAATGTAGAAAGACCTATGGCTACACCTTC. Residues: CASNPPWECRKTYGYTF.

This clonotype was detected many times. The gene calls are TRBV12-5 and TRBJ2-1, with D unclear. CDR1 is LGHNT and CDR2 is FRNRAP in the germline V gene. V was trimmed by 5 bases and J by 9 bases, leaving 14 bases between them. There are 13 residues in the CDR3. In DNA, the CDR3 is TGTGCTAGTGGTAGCGAAGGAGCCATTGAGCAGTTCTTC. Translation gives CASGSEGAIEQFF.

This clonotype came up many times. The genes are TRBV3-1 and TRBJ2-5; no firm D call. Trimming removed 5 bases from V and 5 bases from J, with 24 bases in between. Germline V gene sequence: CDR1 LGHDT, CDR2 YNNKEL (reference sequence). This CDR3 contains 17 residues. CDR3 region: CASSELPPISFSETQYF. DNA of the CDR3: TGTGCCAGCAGCGAGCTACCTCCCATTTCTTTCTCTGAGACCCAGTACTTC.

With regard to this clonotype: A read error is likely here: a far larger clone is one base away. This rearrangement joins TRBV5-6 to TRBJ2-4; no definite D call. Gene TRBJ2-7 matches the end of the DNA better, so the J call may be wrong. This CDR3 comprises 13 residues. Per the germline V gene, CDR1 is SGHDT and CDR2 is YYEEEE. The CDR3, as DNA: TGTGCCAGCAGCTTGAGGCTCACTTACGAGCAGTACTTC. It codes for CASSLRLTYEQYF.

J is TRBJ2-4 and V is TRBV21-1; the table calls TRBD1, which could not be checked here. TRBV21-1 is described as a pseudogene. CDR3 size: 18 residues. This CDR3 is CASSKIDHRDRGQNIQYF. Here the CDR3 DNA reads TGTGCCAGCAGCAAAATCGACCACCGGGACAGGGGGCAAAACATTCAGTACTTC.

This clonotype appeared many times. This rearrangement joins TRBV18 to TRBJ2-7; 8 nucleotides line up with TRBD1. The CDR3 is 15 residues long. Trimming at V came to 3 bases and at J to 1 base, leaving 5 bases not matched to a gene. From germline, CDR1 is KGHSH and CDR2 LQKENI. CDR3 region: CASSPKTGASYEQYF. CDR3 DNA: TGTGCCAGCTCACCTAAGACAGGGGCATCCTACGAGCAGTACTTC.

This clonotype has ten or more counts. The DNA is left out, because the CDR3 cannot be placed on it with certainty; the CDR3 is given as TCRdb lists it. The chain carries TRBV7-5 and TRBJ1-2. TRBV7-5 is tagged as a pseudogene. Inclusive of both ends, the CDR3 amounts to 19 amino acids. The CDR3 loop is CISVPEAMYEVGKTYGYTF.

This clonotype was seen many times. The chain combines TRBV27 with TRBJ2-1; 11 bases fit TRBD2. The CDR3 extends over 17 amino acids. J lost 6 bases, V lost 3 bases, and 10 bases had no gene match. The germline CDR1 and CDR2 sequences are MNHEY and SMNVEV (reference sequence). This chain's CDR3 is CASSFRTSGPRANEQFF. In nucleotides, the CDR3 is TGTGCCAGCAGTTTCCGGACTAGCGGGCCAAGGGCCAATGAGCAGTTCTTC.

In regard to this clonotype: This may be a read error: a much more frequent sequence differs by one nucleotide. This sequence joins TRBV28 and TRBJ1-5; 8 bases agree with TRBD1. The V gene's germline CDR1 is MDHEN and CDR2 SYDVKM. With V trimmed by 6 bases and J by 7 bases, 5 bases remained unmatched. CDR3 length: 13 residues. The CDR3 is CASRLQGAQPQHF. The DNA of the CDR3 is TGTGCCAGCAGACTGCAGGGGGCCCAGCCCCAGCATTTT.

This chain links TRBV2 with TRBJ2-1, with TRBD2 matching over 8 bases. The CDR3 loop spans 15 amino acids. With 5 bases clipped from V and 6 bases from J, the junction kept 9 bases outside the gene matches. The V gene's germline CDR1 is SNHLY and CDR2 FYNNEI. CDR3 region: CASSPRGGGANEQFF. CDR3 bases: TGTGCCAGCAGTCCCCGGGGGGGAGGGGCCAATGAGCAGTTCTTC.

This clonotype was picked up one time. A far larger clone is only one base removed, so a read error is likely. The CDR3 end shows no conserved phenylalanine or tryptophan, and so a read error is likely. The chain combines TRBV7-6 with TRBJ2-2; D remains unclear. Germline CDR1 is SGHVS and CDR2 is FNYEAQ. V dropped 1 base and J dropped 6 bases, with 3 bases sitting between them. The length of the CDR3 is 12 residues. The CDR3 sequence is CASSLGSGELFL. As DNA, the CDR3 is TGTGCCAGCAGCTTAGGATCCGGGGAGCTGTTTCTT.

Comment on this clonotype: Given a much more abundant clone one base away, this may be a read error. Here the CDR3 omits its conserved ending phenylalanine or tryptophan, so a read error is the likely source. The CDR3 spells CASSVLPLRRKTYGYTS. The CDR3 bases are TGCGCCAGCAGTGTGCTTCCGCTACGCAGAAAGACCTATGGCTACACCTCC. The chain has TRBV23-1 and TRBJ1-2; D gene uncertain. TRBV23-1 is noted as an ORF with a role that remains uncertain. Trimming left V 5 bases short and J 4 bases short, with 23 bases between. The CDR3 contains 17 residues.